This T cell receptor beta chain was recorded in a study of T cell responses to AZD1222 COVID-19 vaccine. Between the trimmed V and J ends, which lost 5 bases and 0 bases, there was a span of 14 bases. This CDR3 contains 16 residues. CDR1 and CDR2 from the germline V gene are LNHDA and SQIVND (reference sequence). The data were produced by immunoSEQ multiplex PCR, yet TCRdb's version contains in-frame clones alone and is incomplete. This table holds 110,000 or so clones, approximately 91% found once. This clone was seen a few times. This specimen was peripheral blood, taken on day 0 of MenACWY control vaccination. The clonotype originates from an adult in good health. This chain connects TRBV19 to TRBJ1-5; D not resolved. CDR3 sequence (DNA): TGTGCCAGTAGTCCTCAGACACCTTCTAGCAATCAGCCCCAGCATTTT. Translated: CASSPQTPSSNQPQHF.